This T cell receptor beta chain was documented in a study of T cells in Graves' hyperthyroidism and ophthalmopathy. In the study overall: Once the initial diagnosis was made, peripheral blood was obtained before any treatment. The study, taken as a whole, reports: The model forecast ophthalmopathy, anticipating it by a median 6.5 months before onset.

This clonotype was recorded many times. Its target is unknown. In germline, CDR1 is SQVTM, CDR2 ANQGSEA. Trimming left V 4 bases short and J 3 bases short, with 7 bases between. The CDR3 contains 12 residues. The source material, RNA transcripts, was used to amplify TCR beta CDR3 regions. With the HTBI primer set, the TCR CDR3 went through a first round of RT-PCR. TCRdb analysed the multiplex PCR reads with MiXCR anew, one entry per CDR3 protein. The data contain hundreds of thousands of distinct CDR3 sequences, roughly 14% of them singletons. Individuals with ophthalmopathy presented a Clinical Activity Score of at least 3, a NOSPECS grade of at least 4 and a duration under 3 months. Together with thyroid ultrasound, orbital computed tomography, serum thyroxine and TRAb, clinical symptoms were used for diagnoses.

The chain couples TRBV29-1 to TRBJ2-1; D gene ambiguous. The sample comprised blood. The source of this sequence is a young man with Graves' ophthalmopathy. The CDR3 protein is CSVVGDYNEQFF. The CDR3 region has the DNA TGCAGCGTTGTGGGCGACTACAATGAGCAGTTCTTC.